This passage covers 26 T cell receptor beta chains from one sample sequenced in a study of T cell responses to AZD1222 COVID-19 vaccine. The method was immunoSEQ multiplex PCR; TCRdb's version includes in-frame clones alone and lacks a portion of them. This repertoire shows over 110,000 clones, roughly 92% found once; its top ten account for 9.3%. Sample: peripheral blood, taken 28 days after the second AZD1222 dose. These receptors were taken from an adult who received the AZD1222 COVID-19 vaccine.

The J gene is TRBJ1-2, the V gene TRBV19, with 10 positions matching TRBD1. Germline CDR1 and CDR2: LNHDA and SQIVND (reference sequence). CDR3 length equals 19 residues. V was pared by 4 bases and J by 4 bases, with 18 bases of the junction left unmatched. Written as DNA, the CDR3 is TGTGCCAGTAGTAAGCCCCCTTCGAGACAGGGGGCGAGTGGCTATGGCTACACCTTC. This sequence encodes CASSKPPSRQGASGYGYTF.

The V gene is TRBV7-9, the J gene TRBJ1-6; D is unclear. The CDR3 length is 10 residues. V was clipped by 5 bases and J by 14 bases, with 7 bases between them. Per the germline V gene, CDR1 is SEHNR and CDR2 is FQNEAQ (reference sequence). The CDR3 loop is CASSLQALHF. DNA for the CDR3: TGTGCCAGCAGCCTCCAAGCCCTCCACTTT. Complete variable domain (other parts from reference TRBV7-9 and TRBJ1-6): DTGVSQNPRHKITKRGQNVTFRCDPISEHNRLYWYRQTLGQGPEFLTYFQNEAQLEKSRLLSDRFSAERPKGSFSTLEIQRTEQGDSAMYLCASSLQALHFGNGTRLTVT.

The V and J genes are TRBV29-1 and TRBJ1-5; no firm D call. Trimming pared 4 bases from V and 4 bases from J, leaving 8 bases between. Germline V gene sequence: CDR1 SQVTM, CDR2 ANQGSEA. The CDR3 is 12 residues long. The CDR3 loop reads CSVGRVNQPQHF. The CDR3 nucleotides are TGCAGCGTTGGTAGAGTAAATCAGCCCCAGCATTTT.

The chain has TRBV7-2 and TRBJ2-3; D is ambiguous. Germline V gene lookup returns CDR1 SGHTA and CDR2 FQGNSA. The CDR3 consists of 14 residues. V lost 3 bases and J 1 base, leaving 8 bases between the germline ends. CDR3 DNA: TGTGCCAGCAGCTTCGGGCCACGCACAGATACGCAGTATTTT. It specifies CASSFGPRTDTQYF.

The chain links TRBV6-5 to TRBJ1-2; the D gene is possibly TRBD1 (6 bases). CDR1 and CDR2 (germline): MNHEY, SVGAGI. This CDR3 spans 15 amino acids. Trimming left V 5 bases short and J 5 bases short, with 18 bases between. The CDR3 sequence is CASSQDSGGVYGYTF. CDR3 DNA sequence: TGTGCCAGCAGTCAGGACAGTGGGGGGGTTTATGGCTACACCTTC.

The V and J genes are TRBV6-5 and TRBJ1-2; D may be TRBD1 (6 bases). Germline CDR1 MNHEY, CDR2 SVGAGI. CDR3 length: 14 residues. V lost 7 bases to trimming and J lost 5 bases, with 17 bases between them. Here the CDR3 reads CASNPLGGRYGYTF. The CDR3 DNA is TGTGCCAGCAATCCTCTTGGGGGCAGGTATGGCTACACCTTC.

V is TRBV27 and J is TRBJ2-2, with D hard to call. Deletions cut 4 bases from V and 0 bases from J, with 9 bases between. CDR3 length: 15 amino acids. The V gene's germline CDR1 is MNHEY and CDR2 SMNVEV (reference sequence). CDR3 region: CASSWGRANTGELFF. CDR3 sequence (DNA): TGTGCCAGCAGTTGGGGAAGAGCGAACACCGGGGAGCTGTTTTTT.

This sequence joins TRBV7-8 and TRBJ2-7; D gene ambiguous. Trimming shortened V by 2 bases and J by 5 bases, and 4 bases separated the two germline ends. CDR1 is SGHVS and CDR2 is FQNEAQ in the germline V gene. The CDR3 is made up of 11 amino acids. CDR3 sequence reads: CASSLFHEQYF. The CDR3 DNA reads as TGTGCCAGCAGCTTATTTCACGAGCAGTACTTC.

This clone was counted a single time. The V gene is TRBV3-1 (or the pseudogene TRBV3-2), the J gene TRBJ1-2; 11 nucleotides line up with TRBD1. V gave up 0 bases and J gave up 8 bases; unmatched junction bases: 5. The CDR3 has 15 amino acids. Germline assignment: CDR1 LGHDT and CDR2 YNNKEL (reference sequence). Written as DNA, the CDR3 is TGTGCCAGCAGCCAAGATTGGACAGGGGGCGGCGGCTACACCTTC. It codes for CASSQDWTGGGGYTF.

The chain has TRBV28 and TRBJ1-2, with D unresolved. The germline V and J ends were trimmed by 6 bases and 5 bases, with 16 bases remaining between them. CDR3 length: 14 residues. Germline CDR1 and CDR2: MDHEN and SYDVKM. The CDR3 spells CASSSLGGSYGYTF. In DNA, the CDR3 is TGTGCCAGCAGCTCTCTGGGAGGATCATATGGCTACACCTTC.

The CDR3 bases are TGTGCCCTTAGCAGGGGGAACACTGAAGCTTTCTTT. Its protein product is CALSRGNTEAFF. J is TRBJ1-1 and V is TRBV7-9, with a tentative D call TRBD1 (6 bases). This CDR3 spans 12 amino acids. CDR1 is SEHNR and CDR2 is FQNEAQ in the germline V gene (reference sequence). V lost 11 bases and J lost 1, with 11 bases in between. Based on the CDR3 plus reference TRBV7-9 and TRBJ1-1, the full variable domain is DTGVSQNPRHKITKRGQNVTFRCDPISEHNRLYWYRQTLGQGPEFLTYFQNEAQLEKSRLLSDRFSAERPKGSFSTLEIQRTEQGDSAMYLCALSRGNTEAFFGQGTRLTVV.

The CDR3 loop reads CASSESQEIYGYTF. The CDR3 DNA reads as TGTGCCAGCAGTGAATCACAGGAGATCTATGGCTACACCTTC. The rearrangement joins TRBV6-1 to TRBJ1-2, with D possibly being TRBD1 (5 bases). This CDR3 contains 14 residues. Trimming pared 2 bases from V and 4 bases from J, leaving 11 bases between. In germline, CDR1 is MNHNS, CDR2 SASEGT.

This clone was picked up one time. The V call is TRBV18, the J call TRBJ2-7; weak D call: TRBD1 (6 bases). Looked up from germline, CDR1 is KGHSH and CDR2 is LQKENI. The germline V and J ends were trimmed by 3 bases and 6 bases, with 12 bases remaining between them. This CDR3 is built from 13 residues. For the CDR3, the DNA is TGTGCCAGCTCACCGGGGGCAGAACGCGAGCAGTACTTC. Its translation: CASSPGAEREQYF.

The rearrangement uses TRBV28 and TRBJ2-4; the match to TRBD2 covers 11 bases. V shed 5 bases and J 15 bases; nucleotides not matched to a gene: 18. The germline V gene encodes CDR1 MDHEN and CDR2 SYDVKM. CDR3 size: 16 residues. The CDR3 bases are TGTGCCAGCAGTCCGAGGACTAGCGGGCCCTACAAGGTTGGGTACTTC. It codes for CASSPRTSGPYKVGYF.

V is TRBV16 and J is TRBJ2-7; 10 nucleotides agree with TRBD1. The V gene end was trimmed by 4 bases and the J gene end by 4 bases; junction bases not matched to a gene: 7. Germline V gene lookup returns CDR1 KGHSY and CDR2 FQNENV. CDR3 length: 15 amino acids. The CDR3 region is CASSPLDRGRYEQYF. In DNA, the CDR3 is TGTGCCAGCAGCCCACTAGACAGGGGGCGGTACGAGCAGTACTTC.

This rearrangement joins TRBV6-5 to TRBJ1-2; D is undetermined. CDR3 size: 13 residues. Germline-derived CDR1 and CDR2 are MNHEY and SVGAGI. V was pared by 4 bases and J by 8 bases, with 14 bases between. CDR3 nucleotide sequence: TGTGCCAGCAGTTTCGTAGTGACTCAGGGCTACACCTTC. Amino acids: CASSFVVTQGYTF.

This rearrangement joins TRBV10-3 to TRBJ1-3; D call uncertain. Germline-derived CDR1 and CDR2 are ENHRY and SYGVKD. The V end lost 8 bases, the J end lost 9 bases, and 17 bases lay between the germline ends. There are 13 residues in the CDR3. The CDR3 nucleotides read TGTGCCATCCGATGGGCGGGAGACATCACCATATATTTT. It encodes CAIRWAGDITIYF.

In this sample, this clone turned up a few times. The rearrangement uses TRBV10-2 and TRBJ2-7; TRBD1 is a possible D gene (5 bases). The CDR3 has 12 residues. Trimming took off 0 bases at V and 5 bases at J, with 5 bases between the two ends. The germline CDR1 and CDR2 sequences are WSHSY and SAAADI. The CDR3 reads CASSESDNEQYF. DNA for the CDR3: TGCGCCAGCAGTGAGTCGGACAACGAGCAGTACTTC.

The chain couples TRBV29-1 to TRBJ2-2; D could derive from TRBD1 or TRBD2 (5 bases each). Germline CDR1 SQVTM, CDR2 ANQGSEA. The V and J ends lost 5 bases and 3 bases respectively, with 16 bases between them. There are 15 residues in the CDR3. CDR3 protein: CSVRGARSDTGELFF. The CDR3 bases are TGCAGCGTTCGAGGGGCCAGGTCTGACACCGGGGAGCTGTTTTTT.

The CDR3 protein is CSAPPGRAFF. Written as DNA, the CDR3 is TGCAGTGCTCCCCCGGGTAGGGCTTTCTTT. The rearrangement uses TRBV20-1 and TRBJ1-1; no clear D. Germline CDR1 DFQATT, CDR2 SNEGSKA (reference sequence). V lost 5 bases and J lost 11, with 12 bases in between. The CDR3 consists of 10 residues.

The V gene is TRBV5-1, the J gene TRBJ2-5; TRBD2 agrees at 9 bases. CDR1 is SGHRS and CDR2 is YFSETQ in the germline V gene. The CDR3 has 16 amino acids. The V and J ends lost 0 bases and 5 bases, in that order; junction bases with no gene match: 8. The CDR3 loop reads CASSLGLAGSRETQYF. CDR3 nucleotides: TGCGCCAGCAGCTTGGGGCTAGCGGGGAGTCGGGAGACCCAGTACTTC.

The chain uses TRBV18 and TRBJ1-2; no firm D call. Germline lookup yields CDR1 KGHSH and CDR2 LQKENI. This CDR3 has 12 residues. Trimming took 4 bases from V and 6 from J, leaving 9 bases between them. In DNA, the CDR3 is TGTGCCAGCTCACAGGAAAACAATGGCTACACCTTC. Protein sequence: CASSQENNGYTF.

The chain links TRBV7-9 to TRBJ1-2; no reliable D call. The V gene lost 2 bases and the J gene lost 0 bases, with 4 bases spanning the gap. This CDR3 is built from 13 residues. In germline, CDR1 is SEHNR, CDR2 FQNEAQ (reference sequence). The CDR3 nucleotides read TGTGCCAGCAGCTTACCTTCTAACTATGGCTACACCTTC. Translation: CASSLPSNYGYTF.

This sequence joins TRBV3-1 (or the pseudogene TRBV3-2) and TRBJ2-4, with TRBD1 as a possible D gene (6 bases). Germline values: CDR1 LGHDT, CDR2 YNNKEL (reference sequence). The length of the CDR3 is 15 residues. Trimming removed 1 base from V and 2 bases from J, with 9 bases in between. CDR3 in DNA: TGTGCCAGCAGCCAAGGCACAGGGCCCAAAAACATTCAGTACTTC. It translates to CASSQGTGPKNIQYF.

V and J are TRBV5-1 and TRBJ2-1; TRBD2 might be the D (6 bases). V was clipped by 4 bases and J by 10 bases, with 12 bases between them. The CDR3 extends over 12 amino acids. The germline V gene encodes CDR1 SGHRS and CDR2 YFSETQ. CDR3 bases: TGCGCCAGCAGCCCCCTGGAGGGGGAGCAGTTCTTC. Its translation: CASSPLEGEQFF. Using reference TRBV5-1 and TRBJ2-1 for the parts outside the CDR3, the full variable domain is KAGVTQTPRYLIKTRGQQVTLSCSPISGHRSVSWYQQTPGQGLQFLFEYFSETQRNKGNFPGRFSGRQFSNSRSEMNVSTLELGDSALYLCASSPLEGEQFFGPGTRLTVL.

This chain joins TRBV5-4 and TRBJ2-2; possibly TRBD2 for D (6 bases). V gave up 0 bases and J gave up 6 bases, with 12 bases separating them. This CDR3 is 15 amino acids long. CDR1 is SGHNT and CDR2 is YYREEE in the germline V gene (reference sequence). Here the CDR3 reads CASSLAFGRAGELFF. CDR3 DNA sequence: TGTGCCAGCAGCTTGGCCTTCGGGAGAGCCGGGGAGCTGTTTTTT.